This T cell receptor (beta chain) was identified in a study of blood T cell repertoires in COVID-19 (dated by TCRdb to the early 2020s). Context from the whole study: The collaborator samples originated in the United States, Italy and Spain and spanned the acute and convalescent phases of COVID-19. The material from the prospective study consisted of cDNA or gDNA derived from T cells, B-cell-depleted T cells, or PBMCs. Deeply sampled blood TCRbeta repertoires from subjects exposed to, actively infected with, or recovered from COVID-19 were included in the dataset. The repertoires were released in a freely available public database meant as a resource for research on the immune response to SARS-CoV-2. The samples were drawn from the first 160 participants of the ongoing ImmuneRACE study and from 1,254 subjects provided by 6 global collaborators. Sample metadata almost always included a de-identified subject ID, COVID-19 status, age in years and sex. Where HLA class I and class II types were available, the types were taken from metadata supplied by the sample provider, not from assay-based typing.

V is trimmed back by 7 bases and J by 1 base, and the junction contains 6 bases that no gene match accounts for. The CDR3 contains 14 residues, cysteine and phenylalanine counted. Only the CDR3 portion is preserved as DNA: 42 bases, with reading frame beginning at the first base. The germline V gene (reference sequence) supplies CDR1 MNHNY and CDR2 SVGAGI. TCRbeta CDR3 regions were amplified from genomic DNA using the immunoSEQ Assay, a bias-controlled multiplex PCR. The authors' pipeline ran thus. The number of nucleated cells in each sample was estimated by amplification of reference gene primers within the assay. To quantify the absolute abundance of each unique TCRbeta CDR3 rearrangement, sequence reads were collapsed and filtered. For each sample, productive Simpson clonality was calculated as the square root of Simpson's diversity index over productive rearrangements. TCRdb holds this immuneACCESS table with in-frame rearrangements only. Some clones are missing; in checked studies, unresolved V genes explain under half, and the rest has no known cause. V, J and clone size reflect that table, while D and trimming were determined from the DNA. The sample yields roughly 200,000 clones; 75% to 90% were counted once. 1.2% of the sample is in the top ten clones.

Overall results and qualifications from the work: The amount of clinical and demographic metadata varied by source and participant and was provided uncurated.

In the prospective study, participants were roughly 18 to 100 years old, resided in approximately 22 geographic areas of the United States, and were enrolled through a virtual design. Cohort assignment in the prospective study relied on participant-reported clinical history from a screening survey and a study questionnaire. ImmuneRACE Cohort 3 recovered participants were defined by two consecutive negative NP/OP PCR tests, healthcare professional clearance, or symptom resolution. Each participant in the prospective study had whole blood, serum and a nasopharyngeal or oropharyngeal swab collected by mobile phlebotomists. Participants in the prospective study had the option to provide additional blood draws and questionnaires over an approximately 2-month period. Before DNA extraction, prospective study blood samples were shipped either frozen or at room temperature. On this clone: It lacks a known antigen. The input lacks base qualities; no much larger clone sits a single base away.

Sequenced material: PBMCs or T cells enriched from blood (not recorded which). The sequence joins TRBV6-6 to TRBJ2-7; a stretch of 8 junction bases matches TRBD2. The sequence was obtained from a man younger than 45 who had recovered from COVID-19. The nucleotide sequence is given as TGTGCCAGCATTCCAGCGGGAGCATCCTACGAGCAGTACTTC. Translated, it reads CASIPAGASYEQYF.